A selection of T cell receptor beta chains follows, all from one sample in a study of T cell repertoires in cytomegalovirus infection. TCRdb used MiXCR to reprocess the reads, holding one entry per CDR3 protein. The data contain about 450,000 distinct CDR3 sequences, roughly 31% of them singletons. Source material: PBMCs. The source is a human donor in good health (CMV status not recorded). Some clones in this sample may be carry-over from other donors' samples. The CDR3 runs from the conserved cysteine through the conserved F or W. The D gene is left open where the match is weak. The listing skips clone size in some rows; elsewhere it reads once, few, many or a size class.

clone size | D gene | J gene | V gene | CDR3 DNA | CDR3 protein
. | . | TRBJ1-1 | TRBV6-8 | TGTGCCAGCATAGGGACGATACCTAACACTGAAGCTTTCTTT | CASIGTIPNTEAFF
. | TRBD2 | TRBJ2-3 | TRBV14 | TGTGCCAGCAGCCAACCGCTAAAGCGGGGGATGGCCACAGATACGCAGTATTTT | CASSQPLKRGMATDTQYF
. | TRBD1 | TRBJ2-3 | TRBV20-1 | TGCAGTGTCAACAGGGGTACAGATACGCAGTATTTT | CSVNRGTDTQYF
many | . | TRBJ1-5 | TRBV7-9 | TGTGCCACCTCGGGGGGGGCCGGCAATCAGCCCCAGCATTTT | CATSGGAGNQPQHF
. | TRBD2 | TRBJ2-7 | TRBV3-1 | TGTGCCAGCAGCAACCGACTAGCGGGGAGAGGCGAGCAGTACTTC | CASSNRLAGRGEQYF
. | . | TRBJ1-1 | TRBV19 | TGTGCCAGTAGTATAGGGGCCGGGACCCACGACACTGAAGCTTTCTTT | CASSIGAGTHDTEAFF
few | . | TRBJ1-1 | TRBV10-3 | TGTGCCATCAAACAGAATATGAACACTGAAGCTTTCTTT | CAIKQNMNTEAFF
few | . | TRBJ2-7 | TRBV6-1 | TGTGCCAGCAGTTCGACAAGACCCTACGAGCAGTACTTC | CASSSTRPYEQYF
few | TRBD2 | TRBJ2-1 | TRBV7-3 | TGTGCCAGCAGTCCTAGCGGGGGGGCACACGACGAGCAGTTCTTC | CASSPSGGAHDEQFF
few | . | TRBJ2-3 | TRBV11-2 | TGTGCCAGCAGCGACCAGTTTCAACTAGCAGTTCCTAGCACAGATACGCAGTATTTT | CASSDQFQLAVPSTDTQYF
. | . | TRBJ2-3 | TRBV29-1 | TGCAGCGTCTTAGCCCCATATGCTAGCACAGATACGCAGTATTTT | CSVLAPYASTDTQYF
. | TRBD1 | TRBJ2-7 | TRBV25-1 | TGTGCCATCATTGAAGGGGGCAGTCGTCACGAGCAGTACTTC | CAIIEGGSRHEQYF